Sequencing of this T cell receptor beta chain was carried out in a study of T cell responses to AZD1222 COVID-19 vaccine. Study results and caveats: Most donors were white British, females outnumbered males, and clonal diversity was possibly underestimated. Two AZD1222 doses significantly raised spike-specific TCR breadth and depth over controls. Spike-wide vaccine-associated CD4 TCRs dominated at 160-218 and 743-854. Unmutated variant regions are reportedly targeted by nearly half of spike-specific TCRs.

Germline V gene data show CDR1 as SEHNR and CDR2 as FQNEAQ (reference sequence). This CDR3 spans 14 amino acids. Trimming removed 5 bases at V and 1 base at J, with 8 bases between. Turning to this clone: What it binds is unknown.

The repertoire was sequenced with immunoSEQ multiplex PCR; TCRdb's copy has only in-frame clones and lacks some. The table shows 140,000 to 150,000 clones, with more than 85% occurring only once. The sample here was peripheral blood, taken on day 0 of AZD1222 vaccination. This chain connects TRBV7-9 to TRBJ2-2, with D possibly being TRBD2 (5 bases). The TCR sequence derives from an adult in good health. The CDR3, as DNA: TGTGCCAGCAGCGGTGAGGGGAACACCGGGGAGCTGTTTTTT. Translating gives CASSGEGNTGELFF.